The present T cell receptor beta chain was sequenced within a study of blood T cell repertoires in COVID-19. The overall study: Donors in the United States, Italy and Spain gave samples during acute or convalescent COVID-19. Sources were T cells, B-cell-depleted T cells, or PBMCs; the material itself was cDNA or gDNA.

As processed by the authors: Amplifying reference gene primers gave estimates of nucleated cell counts. The data were produced by immunoSEQ multiplex PCR, yet TCRdb's version contains in-frame clones alone and is incomplete. D and trimming come from the DNA, and the V and J calls and clone size come from that table. The sample carries hundreds of thousands of clones, around 80% recorded once. The sequenced sample consisted of peripheral blood. The TCR originated in a woman aged 50 to 65 with acute or convalescent COVID-19.

The CDR3 region is CASSYRTYEQYF. The CDR3 coding sequence is TGTGCCAGCAGTTACAGGACCTACGAGCAGTACTTC. The gene calls are TRBV2 and TRBJ2-7; D possibly corresponds to TRBD1 (5 bases). The CDR3 runs to 12 residues. Trimming removed 5 bases from V and 2 bases from J, with 7 bases in between. Germline assignment: CDR1 SNHLY and CDR2 FYNNEI.